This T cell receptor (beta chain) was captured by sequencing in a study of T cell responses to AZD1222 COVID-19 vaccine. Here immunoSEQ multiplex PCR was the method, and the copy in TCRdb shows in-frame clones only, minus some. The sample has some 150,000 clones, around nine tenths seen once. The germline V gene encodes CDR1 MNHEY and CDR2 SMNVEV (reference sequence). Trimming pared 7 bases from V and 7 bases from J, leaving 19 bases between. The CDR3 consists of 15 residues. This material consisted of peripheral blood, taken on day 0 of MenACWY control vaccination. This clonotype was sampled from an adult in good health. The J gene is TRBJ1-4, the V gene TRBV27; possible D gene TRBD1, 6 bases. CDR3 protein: CASKSGGKLGEKLFF. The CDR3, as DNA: TGTGCCAGCAAGTCGGGGGGCAAGTTGGGTGAAAAACTGTTTTTT.